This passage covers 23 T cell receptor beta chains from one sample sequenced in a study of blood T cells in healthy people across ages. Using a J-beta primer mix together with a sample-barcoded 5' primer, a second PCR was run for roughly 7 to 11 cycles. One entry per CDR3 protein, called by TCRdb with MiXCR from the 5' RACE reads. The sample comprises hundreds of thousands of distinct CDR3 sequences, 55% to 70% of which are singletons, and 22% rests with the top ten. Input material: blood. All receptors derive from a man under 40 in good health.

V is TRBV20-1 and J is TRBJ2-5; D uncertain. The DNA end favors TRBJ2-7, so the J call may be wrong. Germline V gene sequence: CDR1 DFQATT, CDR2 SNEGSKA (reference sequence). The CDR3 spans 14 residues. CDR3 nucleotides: TGCAGTGCTAGACAAAGCGTCCGAAACTACGAGCAGTACTTC. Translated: CSARQSVRNYEQYF.

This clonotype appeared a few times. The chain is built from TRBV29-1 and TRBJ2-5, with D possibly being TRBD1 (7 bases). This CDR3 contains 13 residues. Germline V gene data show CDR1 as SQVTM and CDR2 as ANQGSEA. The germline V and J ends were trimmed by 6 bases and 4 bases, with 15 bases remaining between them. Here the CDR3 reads CSVEGQSGETQYF. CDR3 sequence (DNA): TGCAGCGTGGAGGGACAGTCCGGAGAGACCCAGTACTTC.

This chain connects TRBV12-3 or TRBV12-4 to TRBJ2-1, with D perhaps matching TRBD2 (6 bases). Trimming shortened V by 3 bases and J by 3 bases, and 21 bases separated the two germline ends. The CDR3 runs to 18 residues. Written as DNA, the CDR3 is TGTGCCAGCAGTTTTACTCCTACCCGGCTAGCGAGCTACAATGAGCAGTTCTTC. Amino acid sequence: CASSFTPTRLASYNEQFF.

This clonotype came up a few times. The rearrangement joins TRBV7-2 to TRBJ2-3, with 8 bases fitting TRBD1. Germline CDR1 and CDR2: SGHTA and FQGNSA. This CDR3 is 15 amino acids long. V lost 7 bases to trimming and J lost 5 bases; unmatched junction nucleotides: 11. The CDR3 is CASIPRDRPGDTQYF. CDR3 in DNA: TGTGCCAGCATCCCAAGGGACAGGCCCGGAGATACGCAGTATTTT. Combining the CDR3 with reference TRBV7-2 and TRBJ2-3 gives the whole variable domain GAGVSQSPSNKVTEKGKDVELRCDPISGHTALYWYRQSLGQGLEFLIYFQGNSAPDKSGLPSDRFSAERTGGSVSTLTIQRTQQEDSAVYLCASIPRDRPGDTQYFGPGTRLTVL.

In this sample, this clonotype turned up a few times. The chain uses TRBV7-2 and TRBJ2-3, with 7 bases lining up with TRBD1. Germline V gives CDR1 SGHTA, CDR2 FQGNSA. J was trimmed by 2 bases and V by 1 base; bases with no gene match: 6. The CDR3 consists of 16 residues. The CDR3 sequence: CASSLGGRGFTDTQYF. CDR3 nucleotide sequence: TGTGCCAGCAGCTTAGGTGGCAGGGGGTTCACAGATACGCAGTATTTT.

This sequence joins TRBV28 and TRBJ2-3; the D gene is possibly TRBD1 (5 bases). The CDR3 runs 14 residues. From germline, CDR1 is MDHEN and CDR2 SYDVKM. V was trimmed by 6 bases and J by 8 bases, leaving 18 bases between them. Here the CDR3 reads CASSPKPLGVTQYF. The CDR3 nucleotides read TGTGCCAGCAGCCCTAAGCCCCTAGGGGTTACGCAGTATTTT.

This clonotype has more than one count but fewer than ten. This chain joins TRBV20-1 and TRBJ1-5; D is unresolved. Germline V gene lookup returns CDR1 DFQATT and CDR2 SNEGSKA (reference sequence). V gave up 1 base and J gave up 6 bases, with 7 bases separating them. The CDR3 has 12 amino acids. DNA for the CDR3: TGCAGTGCTAGAGGGCCGGGTCAGCCCCAGCATTTT. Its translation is CSARGPGQPQHF.

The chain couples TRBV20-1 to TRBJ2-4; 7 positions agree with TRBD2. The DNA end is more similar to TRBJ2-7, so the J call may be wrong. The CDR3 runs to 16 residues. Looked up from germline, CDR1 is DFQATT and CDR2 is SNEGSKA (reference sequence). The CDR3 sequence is CSGRGTDSGGMYEQYF. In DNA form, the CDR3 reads TGCAGCGGCCGAGGAACAGATTCGGGGGGTATGTACGAGCAGTACTTC.

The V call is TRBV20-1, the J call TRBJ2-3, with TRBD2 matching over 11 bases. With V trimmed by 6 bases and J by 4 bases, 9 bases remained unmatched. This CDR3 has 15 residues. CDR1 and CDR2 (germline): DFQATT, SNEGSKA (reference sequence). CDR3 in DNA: TGCAGTGCCCACCTTAGCGGGGGGGAGGCAGATACGCAGTATTTT. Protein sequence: CSAHLSGGEADTQYF.

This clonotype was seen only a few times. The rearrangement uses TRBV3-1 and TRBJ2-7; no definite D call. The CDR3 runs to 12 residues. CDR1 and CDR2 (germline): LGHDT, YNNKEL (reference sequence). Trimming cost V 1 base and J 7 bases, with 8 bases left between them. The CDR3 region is CASSQVKTEQYF. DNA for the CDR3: TGTGCCAGCAGCCAAGTTAAGACAGAGCAGTACTTC.

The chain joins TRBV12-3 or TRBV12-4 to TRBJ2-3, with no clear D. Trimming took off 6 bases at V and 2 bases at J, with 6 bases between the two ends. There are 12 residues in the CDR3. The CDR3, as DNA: TGTGCCAGCAGGTTCACCACAGATACGCAGTATTTT. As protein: CASRFTTDTQYF.

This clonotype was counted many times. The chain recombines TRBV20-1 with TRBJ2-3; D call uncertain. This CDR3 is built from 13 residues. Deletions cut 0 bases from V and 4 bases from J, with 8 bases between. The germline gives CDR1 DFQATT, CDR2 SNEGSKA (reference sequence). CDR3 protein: CSARDPGPDTQYF. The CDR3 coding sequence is TGCAGTGCTAGAGATCCAGGCCCAGATACGCAGTATTTT.

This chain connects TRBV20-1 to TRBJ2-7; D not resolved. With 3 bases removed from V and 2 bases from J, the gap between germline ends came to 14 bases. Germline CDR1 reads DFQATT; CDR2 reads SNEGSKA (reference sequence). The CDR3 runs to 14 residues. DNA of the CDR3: TGCAGTGCTAGTTACCCACGCATGCCCTACGAGCAGTACTTC. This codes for CSASYPRMPYEQYF.

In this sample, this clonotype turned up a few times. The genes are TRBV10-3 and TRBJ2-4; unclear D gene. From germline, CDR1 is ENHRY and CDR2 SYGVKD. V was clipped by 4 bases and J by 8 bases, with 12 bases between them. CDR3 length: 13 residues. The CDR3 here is CAISGGSIDIQYF. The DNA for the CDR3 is TGTGCCATCAGTGGGGGTTCAATCGACATTCAGTACTTC.

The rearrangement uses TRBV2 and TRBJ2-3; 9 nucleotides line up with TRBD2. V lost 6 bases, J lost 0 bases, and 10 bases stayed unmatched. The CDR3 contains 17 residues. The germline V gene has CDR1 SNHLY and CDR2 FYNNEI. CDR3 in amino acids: CASRRGTSSPSTDTQYF. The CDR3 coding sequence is TGTGCCAGCAGGCGGGGGACTAGCAGTCCTAGCACAGATACGCAGTATTTT.

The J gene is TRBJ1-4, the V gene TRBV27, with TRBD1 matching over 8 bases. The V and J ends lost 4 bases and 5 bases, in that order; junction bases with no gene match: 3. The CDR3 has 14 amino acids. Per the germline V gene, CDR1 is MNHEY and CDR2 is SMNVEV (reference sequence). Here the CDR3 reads CASSWTGTNEKLFF. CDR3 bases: TGTGCCAGCAGTTGGACAGGGACAAATGAAAAACTGTTTTTT. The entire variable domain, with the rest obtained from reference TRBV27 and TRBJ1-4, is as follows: EAQVTQNPRYLITVTGKKLTVTCSQNMNHEYMSWYRQDPGLGLRQIYYSMNVEVTDKGDVPEGYKVSRKEKRNFPLILESPSPNQTSLYFCASSWTGTNEKLFFGSGTQLSVL.

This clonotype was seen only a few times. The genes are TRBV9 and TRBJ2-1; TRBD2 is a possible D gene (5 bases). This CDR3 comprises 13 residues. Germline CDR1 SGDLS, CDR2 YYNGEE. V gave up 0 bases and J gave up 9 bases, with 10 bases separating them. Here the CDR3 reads CASSVAPEGEQFF. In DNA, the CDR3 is TGTGCCAGCAGCGTAGCCCCCGAGGGTGAGCAGTTCTTC.

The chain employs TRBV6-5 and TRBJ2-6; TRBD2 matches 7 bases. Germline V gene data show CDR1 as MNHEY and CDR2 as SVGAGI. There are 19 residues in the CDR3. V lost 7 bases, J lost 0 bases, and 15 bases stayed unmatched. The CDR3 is CASTLLGGGVPSGANVLTF. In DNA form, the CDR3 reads TGTGCCAGCACTCTACTGGGGGGAGGGGTTCCCTCTGGGGCCAACGTCCTGACTTTC.

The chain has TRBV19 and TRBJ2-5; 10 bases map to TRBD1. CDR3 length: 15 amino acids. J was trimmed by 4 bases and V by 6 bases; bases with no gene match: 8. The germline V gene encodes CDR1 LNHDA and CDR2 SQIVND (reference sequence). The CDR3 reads CASSRGQGGRETQYF. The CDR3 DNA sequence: TGTGCCAGTAGCCGCGGACAGGGGGGTAGAGAGACCCAGTACTTC.

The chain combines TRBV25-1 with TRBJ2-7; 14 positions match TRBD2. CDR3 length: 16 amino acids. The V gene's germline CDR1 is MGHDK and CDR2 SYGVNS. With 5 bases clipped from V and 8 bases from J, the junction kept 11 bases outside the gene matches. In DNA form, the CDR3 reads TGTGCCAGCAGTCAAGGGGGGACTAGCGGGAGCATCAAGCAGTACTTC. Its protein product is CASSQGGTSGSIKQYF.

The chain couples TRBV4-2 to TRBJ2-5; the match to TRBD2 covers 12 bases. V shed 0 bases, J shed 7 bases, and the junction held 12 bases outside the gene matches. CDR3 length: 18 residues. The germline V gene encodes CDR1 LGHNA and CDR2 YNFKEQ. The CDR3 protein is CASSQDLAGGPLSTTQYF. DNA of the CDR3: TGTGCCAGCAGCCAAGATCTAGCGGGGGGGCCTTTAAGCACGACCCAGTACTTC.

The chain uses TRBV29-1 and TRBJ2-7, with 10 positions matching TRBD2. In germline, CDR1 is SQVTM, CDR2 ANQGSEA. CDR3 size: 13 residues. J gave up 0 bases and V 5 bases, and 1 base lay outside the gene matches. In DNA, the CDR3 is TGCAGCGTTACTAGCGGGGCCTCCTACGAGCAGTACTTC. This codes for CSVTSGASYEQYF.

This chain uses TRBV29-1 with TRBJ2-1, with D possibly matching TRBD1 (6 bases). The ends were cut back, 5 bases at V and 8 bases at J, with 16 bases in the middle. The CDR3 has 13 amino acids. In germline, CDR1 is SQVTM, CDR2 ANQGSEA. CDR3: CSVMANGGDEQFF. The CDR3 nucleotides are TGCAGCGTTATGGCTAATGGGGGCGATGAGCAGTTCTTC.